The rows below give T cell receptor beta chains drawn from one sample of a study of CD8+ T cells in alopecia areata. Repertoires were generated with immunoSEQ multiplex PCR, while TCRdb's copy carries only in-frame clones and drops some. The sample shows roughly 150,000 clones, 54% of them seen only once. This sample comprised CD8+ T cells sorted from blood, obtained at week 4, from a patient treated with tofacitinib. These receptors were taken from a human donor with alopecia areata. Each CDR3 is given with its conserved first and last residue. D genes are given only for firm matches. Size is stated for part of the rows, as once, few or many counts, or as a class when the clone is expanded.

V gene	D gene	J gene	clone size	CDR3 protein	CDR3 DNA
TRBV5-4	TRBD1	TRBJ1-2	few	CASSLKGAEGYTF	TGTGCCAGCAGCTTGAAGGGGGCGGAAGGCTACACCTTC
TRBV27	TRBD2	TRBJ2-1	.	CASSSQGASGYNEQFF	TGTGCCAGCAGTTCCCAAGGGGCTAGCGGCTACAATGAGCAGTTCTTC
TRBV15	TRBD2	TRBJ2-7	.	CATGTSGDSYEQYF	TGTGCCACCGGGACTAGCGGGGACTCCTACGAGCAGTACTTC
TRBV30	.	TRBJ1-5	.	CAWGFENSNQPQHF	TGTGCCTGGGGTTTTGAGAACAGCAATCAGCCCCAGCATTTT
TRBV30	TRBD1	TRBJ1-1	.	CAWKGTALPNTEAFF	TGTGCCTGGAAAGGGACAGCCCTTCCGAACACTGAAGCTTTCTTT
TRBV27	TRBD1	TRBJ1-2	.	CASSLQGDNYGYTF	TGTGCCAGCAGTTTACAGGGGGATAACTATGGCTACACCTTC
TRBV5-1	.	TRBJ2-1	.	CASSWSGGPGNEQFF	TGCGCCAGCAGCTGGAGTGGGGGGCCAGGCAATGAGCAGTTCTTC
TRBV4-1	.	TRBJ2-7	few	CASSHRDGLGEQYF	TGCGCCAGCAGCCACCGGGACGGACTGGGGGAGCAGTACTTC
TRBV7-3	TRBD2	TRBJ2-1	.	CASSLIPGTSFHEQFF	TGTGCCAGCAGCTTAATTCCCGGGACTAGCTTCCATGAGCAGTTCTTC
TRBV13	.	TRBJ2-3	.	CASSYGSNTQYF	TGTGCCAGCAGCTACGGATCGAATACGCAGTATTTT
TRBV4-1	TRBD1	TRBJ2-7	once	CASSQTDRGTEQYF	TGCGCCAGCAGCCAAACGGACAGGGGGACCGAGCAGTACTTC
TRBV7-8	.	TRBJ2-7	.	CASSPSTLTYEQYF	TGTGCCAGCAGCCCGTCGACACTAACCTACGAGCAGTACTTC
TRBV29-1	.	TRBJ1-2	.	CSVEWDGINYGYTF	TGCAGCGTTGAATGGGACGGTATCAACTATGGCTACACCTTC
TRBV30	.	TRBJ1-3	.	CAWSEGISGNTIYF	TGTGCCTGGAGTGAAGGAATCTCTGGAAACACCATATATTTT
TRBV7-9	.	TRBJ2-3	.	CASSPDRGSGLATDTQYF	TGTGCCAGCAGCCCCGACAGGGGGTCCGGACTAGCCACAGATACGCAGTATTTT
TRBV29-1	TRBD1	TRBJ2-7	.	CSARTGMSYEQYF	TGCAGCGCCCGGACAGGCATGTCCTACGAGCAGTACTTC
TRBV11-2	TRBD2	TRBJ2-1	.	CASSPGTSFSGQFF	TGTGCCAGCAGCCCCGGGACTAGCTTTTCGGGGCAGTTCTTC
TRBV30	.	TRBJ2-1	.	CAWRERSGGLSYNEQFF	TGTGCCTGGAGGGAGAGGTCGGGTGGTCTCTCCTACAATGAGCAGTTCTTC
TRBV5-1	TRBD2	TRBJ2-3	few	CATKGSGGRPADTQYF	TGCGCCACCAAAGGTTCGGGGGGGCGGCCGGCAGATACGCAGTATTTT
TRBV6-5	.	TRBJ1-5	.	CASRLDGSLGQPQHF	TGTGCCAGCAGACTGGACGGATCCTTGGGTCAGCCCCAGCATTTT
TRBV27	.	TRBJ1-5	.	CASSFGQGNQPQHF	TGTGCCAGCAGTTTTGGGCAGGGCAATCAGCCCCAGCATTTT
TRBV5-4	.	TRBJ1-5	.	CASSTDNQPQHF	TGTGCCAGCAGCACGGACAATCAGCCCCAGCATTTT
TRBV29-1	TRBD1	TRBJ2-1	.	CSVAGTGEFGSYNEQFF	TGCAGCGTGGCCGGGACAGGGGAATTCGGCTCCTACAATGAGCAGTTCTTC
TRBV30	.	TRBJ2-3	.	CAWSEGGSTDTQYF	TGTGCCTGGAGTGAGGGGGGGAGCACAGATACGCAGTATTTT